This TCR beta chain came from a study of OX40 agonist ivuxolimab in advanced cancers. In the study overall: Ivuxolimab was an agonistic, fully human IgG2 monoclonal antibody directed against OX40 (CD134), a costimulatory receptor. Of the approximately 50 dose-escalation patients, hepatocellular carcinoma was present in about 20, melanoma in approximately 15, renal cell carcinoma in 9 and head and neck cancer in 9. A male proportion of almost 85% and a mean age of roughly 58 years, ranging from 23 to 79, were recorded for the dose-escalation cohort. The purpose of peripheral TCRbeta sequencing was to test whether ivuxolimab changed TCR sequence diversity and led to clonal T-cell expansion. Prior anti-PD-1, anti-PD-L1 or anti-CTLA-4 therapy was permitted, and 40% of dose-escalation patients had received checkpoint inhibitors. Intravenous ivuxolimab was administered to patients every 2 weeks at six dose levels: 0.01, 0.1, 0.3, 1.5, 3 and 10 mg/kg. Partial responses occurred in three dose-escalation patients, of whom one had hepatocellular carcinoma and two had cutaneous melanoma. The paper reports the monotherapy dose-escalation portion (N ≈ 52 patients) of the phase I ivuxolimab trial.

The trial excluded patients who had a history of autoimmune disease or who were on systemic immunosuppression. Peripheral blood for TCR sequencing was drawn from every dose cohort at baseline, at cycle 4 day 1 and at cycle 7 day 1. Samples came from an open-label, multicenter, first-in-human phase I dose-escalation trial of ivuxolimab. The trial enrolled adults with locally advanced or metastatic head and neck squamous cell, hepatocellular, melanoma or renal cell carcinoma. Before TCR sequencing, CD4+ and CD8+ T cells were separately sorted from peripheral blood. With respect to this clone: The antigen this receptor binds is unknown. No qualities accompany the bases; no much larger clone lies one base away.

Genomic DNA was isolated from the sorted cells so that the TCRbeta CDR3 region could be sequenced. The immunoSEQ Assay was used to sequence the TCRbeta CDR3 regions. Sourced from immuneACCESS, this table was stored by TCRdb with only in-frame sequences that have V and J called. A share of the clones is absent; for the studies checked, an unresolved V gene accounts for under half, and the remainder has no known explanation. For this sample the table gives about 7,700 clones, of which 70% to 80% were detected only once. The ten biggest clones cover roughly 40% of the sample. For this chain, trimming is 3 bases at the V end and 7 bases at the J end, and the number of junction bases without a gene match is 5. The CDR3 measures 13 amino acids from cysteine to phenylalanine. Only CDR3 DNA is held: 39 bases, read in frame from base 1. The germline V gene (reference sequence) yields MNHEY for CDR1 and SMNVEV for CDR2.

Beyond this particular receptor, the publication reports: In the 0.1-3.0 mg/kg groups, partial responders were among the patients with the lowest normalized peripheral clonal expansion, particularly in CD8+ T cells. The antigen specificity of the clonally expanded peripheral T cells was not determined. Low levels of normalized T-cell clonal expansion were also seen in some patients who did not respond. Clonal expansion of both CD4+ and CD8+ blood T cells was observed from baseline to week 6 at doses 0.1 to 3.0 mg/kg. After ivuxolimab, more expanded clones were found on average in CD8+ T cells than in CD4+ T cells.

The origin of this receptor is an adult with an advanced solid tumor such as melanoma, head and neck, liver or kidney cancer. The chain was built from TRBV27 and TRBJ2-7, with 8 bases aligning to TRBD1. The specimen comprised CD4+ or CD8+ T cells sorted from blood, sampled in a trial of the OX40 agonist ivuxolimab. The CDR3 here reads CASSLDRAGEQYF. The sequenced DNA: TGTGCCAGCAGTTTGGACAGGGCGGGGGAGCAGTACTTC.